The next 24 T cell receptor beta chains were all read from a single sample in a study of CD8+CD57+ T cells in acquired aplastic anemia. TCR beta VDJ and CDR3 were profiled, and genomic DNA was the template. In TCRdb, the reads were re-called with MiXCR into one record per CDR3 protein. The table records hundreds of thousands of distinct CDR3 sequences, 55% to 60% of them present only once. The sequenced sample was sorted CD4+, CD8+, or CD8+CD57+ T cells (not recorded which) from PBMCs. These TCRs come from a human donor with severe aplastic anemia or a healthy control (not recorded which).

This clonotype has a count of ten or more. V and J are TRBV11-3 and TRBJ2-2; D gene unclear. Trimming stripped 5 bases from V and 5 bases from J, with 9 bases between. Germline loops: CDR1 SGHNT, CDR2 YENEEA. This CDR3 is 13 amino acids long. The CDR3 DNA sequence: TGTGCCAGCAGCCAGAGAGGTACCGGGGAGCTGTTTTTT. It codes for CASSQRGTGELFF.

The table lists this clonotype with many counts. This chain joins TRBV20-1 and TRBJ2-1, with TRBD2 matching over 9 bases. Germline V lookup: CDR1 DFQATT, CDR2 SNEGSKA (reference sequence). V lost 3 bases to trimming and J lost 4 bases; unmatched junction nucleotides: 7. The CDR3 has 15 amino acids. The CDR3 spells CSASESGGLYNEQFF. CDR3 coding DNA: TGCAGTGCTAGTGAGAGCGGGGGGCTTTACAATGAGCAGTTCTTC.

The chain joins TRBV7-2 to TRBJ2-1, with 15 bases identical to TRBD2. CDR3 length: 14 amino acids. Per germline, CDR1 SGHTA and CDR2 FQGNSA. With V trimmed by 1 base and J by 16 bases, 5 bases remained unmatched. The CDR3: CASSLGGLAGGQFF. In DNA form, the CDR3 reads TGTGCCAGCAGCTTAGGAGGACTAGCGGGGGGGCAATTCTTC.

This clonotype was seen ten or more times. J is TRBJ1-2 and V is TRBV2; D is unclear. The ends were cut back, 1 base at V and 3 bases at J, with 9 bases in the middle. The germline gives CDR1 SNHLY, CDR2 FYNNEI. CDR3 size: 14 residues. For the CDR3, the DNA is TGTGCCAGCAGTGAAGACAAATCATACTATGGCTACACCTTC. Translation: CASSEDKSYYGYTF.

This CDR3 reads CASSDFRLAGVETQYF. The CDR3 DNA sequence: TGTGCCAGCAGCGACTTCCGACTAGCGGGGGTAGAGACCCAGTACTTC. The J gene is TRBJ2-5, the V gene TRBV2, with 12 bases fitting TRBD2. From germline, CDR1 is SNHLY and CDR2 FYNNEI. With V trimmed by 6 bases and J by 4 bases, 9 bases remained unmatched. This CDR3 has 16 residues.

This clonotype showed up many times. V usage is TRBV19 and J usage is TRBJ2-3; D gene unclear. Germline-derived CDR1 and CDR2 are LNHDA and SQIVND (reference sequence). The CDR3 extends over 15 amino acids. V dropped 6 bases and J dropped 2 bases, with 15 bases sitting between them. CDR3: CASRPRPQTTDTQYF. DNA for the CDR3: TGTGCCAGTAGGCCCCGTCCTCAGACCACAGATACGCAGTATTTT.

The CDR3 bases are TGTGCCAGCAGCTCAGGGGGGACCAATGAGCAGTTCTTC. It codes for CASSSGGTNEQFF. The chain has TRBV7-8 and TRBJ2-1; TRBD1 might be the D (7 bases). There are 13 residues in the CDR3. Germline CDR1 SGHVS, CDR2 FQNEAQ. V lost 4 bases to trimming and J lost 6 bases, with 10 bases between them.

The chain is built from TRBV20-1 and TRBJ2-5; the match to TRBD2 covers 7 bases. This CDR3 region has 13 residues. Per the germline V gene, CDR1 is DFQATT and CDR2 is SNEGSKA (reference sequence). V shed 4 bases and J 1 base; nucleotides not matched to a gene: 3. In nucleotides, the CDR3 is TGCAGTGCTAAGGGCGGGGGCCAAGAGACCCAGTACTTC. It translates to CSAKGGGQETQYF.

The chain uses TRBV2 and TRBJ2-1; 8 bases match TRBD1. The CDR3 loop spans 15 amino acids. Per the germline V gene, CDR1 is SNHLY and CDR2 is FYNNEI. With 4 bases clipped from V and 0 bases from J, the junction kept 2 bases outside the gene matches. CDR3 residues: CASSGTGSSYNEQFF. The DNA of the CDR3 is TGTGCCAGCAGTGGGACAGGGAGCTCCTACAATGAGCAGTTCTTC.

The chain carries TRBV7-9 and TRBJ1-4; 8 bases agree with TRBD1. This CDR3 is built from 18 residues. Germline trimming cut 6 bases from V and 0 bases from J; bases unmatched to any gene: 12. The V gene's germline CDR1 is SEHNR and CDR2 FQNEAQ (reference sequence). CDR3 nucleotide sequence: TGTGCCAGCAGTGACTGCCGGGACAGGTTAGCAACTAATGAAAAACTGTTTTTT. Its protein is CASSDCRDRLATNEKLFF.

J is TRBJ1-1 and V is TRBV20-1, with 9 bases fitting TRBD1. V was clipped by 0 bases and J by 1 base; unmatched bases: 3. The CDR3 is 15 amino acids. Germline CDR1 and CDR2: DFQATT and SNEGSKA (reference sequence). CDR3 amino acids: CSARDMDRGNTEAFF. The CDR3 DNA reads TGCAGTGCTAGAGATATGGACAGGGGGAACACTGAAGCTTTCTTT.

This clonotype was observed a handful of times. The V and J genes are TRBV28 and TRBJ2-3; 9 bases match TRBD2. The germline V gene encodes CDR1 MDHEN and CDR2 SYDVKM. Trimming at V came to 7 bases and at J to 10 bases, leaving 15 bases not matched to a gene. CDR3 length: 15 amino acids. The CDR3 here is CASTTGAGGLRSQYF. CDR3 in DNA: TGTGCCAGCACCACTGGGGCGGGGGGGCTTCGGTCGCAGTATTTT.

There are many counts of this clonotype. The chain links TRBV19 to TRBJ2-1, with 8 bases that match TRBD2. V dropped 4 bases and J dropped 2; count of bases not matched to a gene: 10. CDR3 length: 17 residues. The germline V gene has CDR1 LNHDA and CDR2 SQIVND (reference sequence). CDR3 protein: CASSKPASGGAYNEQFF. The CDR3 DNA reads TGTGCCAGTAGTAAGCCCGCCTCCGGGGGGGCCTACAATGAGCAGTTCTTC. Together with reference TRBV19 and TRBJ2-1, the CDR3 gives the full variable domain: DGGITQSPKYLFRKEGQNVTLSCEQNLNHDAMYWYRQDPGQGLRLIYYSQIVNDFQKGDIAEGYSVSREKKESFPLTVTSAQKNPTAFYLCASSKPASGGAYNEQFFGPGTRLTVL.

This clonotype was recorded at least ten times. The rearrangement links TRBV5-5 to TRBJ1-6; D gene uncertain. V was trimmed by 2 bases and J by 3 bases, leaving 9 bases between them. The CDR3 runs to 15 residues. Germline V gene sequence: CDR1 SGHKS, CDR2 YYEKEE (reference sequence). Here the CDR3 reads CASSFEGLYNSPLHF. The CDR3 DNA follows: TGTGCCAGCAGCTTCGAGGGTCTCTATAATTCACCCCTCCACTTT.

The chain joins TRBV20-1 to TRBJ1-2, with a tentative D call TRBD1 (6 bases). Per the germline V gene, CDR1 is DFQATT and CDR2 is SNEGSKA (reference sequence). The CDR3 totals 14 residues. The V end was cut by 4 bases, the J end by 8 bases, with 20 bases between. The CDR3 is CSAKSSRGLGGYTF. In nucleotides, the CDR3 is TGCAGTGCTAAGAGCTCCAGGGGTTTAGGCGGCTACACCTTC.

This clonotype was seen a handful of times. This chain links TRBV7-6 with TRBJ1-6; D remains ambiguous. The CDR3 length is 13 residues. In germline, CDR1 is SGHVS, CDR2 FNYEAQ. Trimming took off 4 bases at V and 9 bases at J, with 10 bases between the two ends. The CDR3 spells CASSSDVASPLHF. The CDR3 region has the DNA TGTGCCAGCAGCTCCGACGTTGCTTCACCCCTCCACTTT. Together with reference TRBV7-6 and TRBJ1-6, the CDR3 gives the full variable domain: GAGVSQSPRYKVTKRGQDVALRCDPISGHVSLYWYRQALGQGPEFLTYFNYEAQQDKSGLPNDRFSAERPEGSISTLTIQRTEQRDSAMYRCASSSDVASPLHFGNGTRLTVT.

The chain employs TRBV24-1 and TRBJ2-2; D remains ambiguous. CDR1 is KGHDR, CDR2 SFDVKD, per germline. Deletions cut 7 bases from V and 0 bases from J, with 14 bases between. The CDR3 runs 16 residues. CDR3 residues: CATSKPGATNTGELFF. CDR3 in DNA: TGTGCCACCAGCAAACCTGGAGCAACGAACACCGGGGAGCTGTTTTTT.

The rearrangement joins TRBV19 to TRBJ2-2, with unresolved D. The V gene's germline CDR1 is LNHDA and CDR2 SQIVND (reference sequence). V was trimmed by 3 bases and J by 6 bases, leaving 5 bases between them. The CDR3 is 12 amino acids. DNA for the CDR3: TGTGCCAGTAGTATTAGTTCCGGGGAGCTGTTTTTT. Translation gives CASSISSGELFF.

This clonotype was observed at least ten times. This chain uses TRBV7-8 with TRBJ2-7, with 8 bases identical to TRBD1. The V segment lost 1 base and the J segment 2 bases; nucleotides outside the gene matches: 1. CDR3 length equals 14 residues. Germline V gives CDR1 SGHVS, CDR2 FQNEAQ. This CDR3 reads CASSLGDRTYEQYF. The CDR3 region has the DNA TGTGCCAGCAGCTTAGGGGACAGGACCTACGAGCAGTACTTC. Full variable domain (remainder filled in from reference TRBV7-8 and TRBJ2-7): GAGVSQSPRYKVAKRGQDVALRCDPISGHVSLFWYQQALGQGPEFLTYFQNEAQLDKSGLPSDRFFAERPEGSVSTLKIQRTQQEDSAVYLCASSLGDRTYEQYFGPGTRLTVT.

In its sample, this clonotype was seen once. CDR3 region: CASSLEGGRAHEQYF. Written as DNA, the CDR3 is TGCGCCAGCAGCTTGGAGGGAGGTAGGGCCCACGAGCAGTACTTC. The chain recombines TRBV5-1 with TRBJ2-7; possibly TRBD2 for D (6 bases). Germline CDR1 SGHRS, CDR2 YFSETQ. The V gene lost 0 bases and the J gene lost 5 bases, with 15 bases spanning the gap. The CDR3 is made up of 15 amino acids.

The chain employs TRBV20-1 and TRBJ1-2; D is uncertain. This CDR3 is 13 amino acids long. V was pared by 0 bases and J by 2 bases, with 7 bases between. CDR1 is DFQATT, CDR2 SNEGSKA, per germline (reference sequence). CDR3 coding DNA: TGCAGTGCTAGAGATGAAGGAAACTATGGCTACACCTTC. It translates to CSARDEGNYGYTF.

The chain carries TRBV5-1 and TRBJ1-6; no reliable D call. Deletions cut 0 bases from V and 2 bases from J, with 6 bases between. The V gene's germline CDR1 is SGHRS and CDR2 YFSETQ. The CDR3 consists of 15 residues. CDR3 DNA sequence: TGCGCCAGCAGCTTGGCCAGCCCCTATAATTCACCCCTCCACTTT. As protein: CASSLASPYNSPLHF.

This clonotype was seen more than once but under ten times. The chain couples TRBV24-1 to TRBJ2-1; D tentatively fits TRBD1 or TRBD2 (5 bases each). Germline loops: CDR1 KGHDR, CDR2 SFDVKD. The length of the CDR3 is 16 residues. Trimming removed 2 bases at V and 2 bases at J, with 12 bases between. CDR3 protein: CATSDSVATAYNEQFF. CDR3 nucleotide sequence: TGTGCCACCAGTGATTCAGTAGCGACAGCCTACAATGAGCAGTTCTTC.

There are many counts of this clonotype. The V and J genes are TRBV29-1 and TRBJ1-3; D call uncertain. Deletions cut 7 bases from V and 0 bases from J, with 7 bases between. This CDR3 region has 12 residues. CDR1 SQVTM and CDR2 ANQGSEA come from the germline V gene. The CDR3 protein is CSAGYSGNTIYF. The CDR3, as DNA: TGCAGCGCTGGATACTCTGGAAACACCATATATTTT.